This paragraph covers one T cell receptor beta chain sequence. Reverse transcription of about 0.45 to 1 ug RNA used random hexamers. TCRdb passed the immunoSEQ multiplex PCR reads through MiXCR, listing each CDR3 protein once. This sample has 150,000 to 200,000 distinct CDR3 sequences, with just over 90% found just once. The data derive from a study of CD8 T cells in Susac syndrome. Trimming left V 2 bases short and J 1 base short, with 4 bases between. Germline values: CDR1 MNHEY, CDR2 SMNVEV (reference sequence). The CDR3 runs 13 residues. The specimen sequenced was CD4+ T cells from PBMCs. This clonotype was obtained from a human donor in good health. The rearrangement links TRBV27 to TRBJ2-3; D gene unclear. CDR3 protein: CASSLRRTDTQYF. As DNA, the CDR3 is TGTGCCAGCAGTTTAAGGCGCACAGATACGCAGTATTTT.